The clone carrying this T cell receptor (beta chain) was detected a few times. The antigen remains undetermined. This entry comes from a study of identical twins. The germline V and J ends were trimmed by 3 bases and 0 bases, with 15 bases remaining between them. CDR1 and CDR2 from the germline V gene are DFQATT and SNEGSKA (reference sequence). CDR3 length equals 16 residues. Study observations and caveats: A lower insertion count was a feature of abundant cord blood beta clonotypes, with no such feature in memory repertoires.

TCRdb redid the calling of the 5' RACE reads with MiXCR, one entry per CDR3 protein. The data show fewer than 500,000 distinct CDR3 sequences, with approximately 14% seen just once and more than 0.8% held by the top ten. This same sample was also part of a study on yellow fever vaccine responses in identical twins.

The material sequenced was CD4+ T cells sorted from blood. This clonotype was obtained from a woman between 18 and 29 years old in good health. The chain couples TRBV20-1 to TRBJ2-1; D possibly corresponds to TRBD2 (6 bases). The CDR3 bases are TGCAGTGCTAGCGGCACTGGGGGGTTCTCCTACAATGAGCAGTTCTTC. Its protein is CSASGTGGFSYNEQFF.